These 2 T cell receptor beta chains came from one sample sequenced in a study of early T cells in non-severe SARS-CoV-2 infection. Using its own MiXCR run on the 5' RACE reads, TCRdb lists one record per CDR3 protein. The table records about 29,000 distinct CDR3 sequences, about 4.6% of them present only once. The sample comprised whole blood. The origin of the receptors is an adult who was a healthcare worker with PCR-confirmed SARS-CoV-2 infection or an uninfected control (not recorded which).

This clonotype was seen a handful of times. The chain couples TRBV12-3 or TRBV12-4 to TRBJ2-5, with D possibly TRBD2 on 6 matching bases. The CDR3 covers 15 residues. V lost 7 bases, J lost 2 bases, and 17 bases lay in between. The CDR3 region is CASILGGGRQETQYF. The CDR3 nucleotides read TGTGCCAGCATTCTCGGGGGAGGTCGGCAAGAGACCCAGTACTTC.

This clonotype occurred many times. This chain links TRBV20-1 with TRBJ1-1; D unclear. The CDR3 contains 12 residues. Germline loops: CDR1 DFQATT, CDR2 SNEGSKA (reference sequence). V lost 1 base, J lost 6 bases, and 9 bases lay in between. This CDR3 is CSARGHLAEAFF. The CDR3 DNA reads TGCAGTGCTAGAGGTCATTTGGCTGAAGCTTTCTTT.